This T cell receptor beta chain was identified during a study of blood T cell repertoires in COVID-19. Authors' analysis steps: From reference gene primer amplification, estimates of nucleated cell counts were derived. This table comes from immunoSEQ multiplex PCR, and its TCRdb copy is limited to in-frame clones, with some not included. That table gives V, J and clone size, and the DNA gave D and trimming. The profile shows under 250,000 clones, 83% of them singletons. This clone occurred a few times. Other DNA sequences in the sample encode the same CDR3. This CDR3 region has 14 residues. V was pared by 0 bases and J by 6 bases, with 9 bases between. The germline CDR1 and CDR2 sequences are MNHEY and SVGEGT.

This receptor was taken from a man between 35 and 55 years old with active or convalescent COVID-19. The genes are TRBV6-2 or TRBV6-3 and TRBJ1-5; D possibly corresponds to TRBD1 (5 bases). The sample comprised peripheral blood. CDR3 in amino acids: CASSYSGGGQPQHF. CDR3 in DNA: TGTGCCAGCAGTTACTCGGGGGGGGGTCAGCCCCAGCATTTT.